Included here is one T cell receptor (beta chain) sequence, with context. Its antigen is as yet unknown. Germline CDR1 and CDR2: MDHEN and SYDVKM. CDR3 length equals 15 residues. The V and J ends lost 5 bases and 0 bases respectively, with 10 bases between them. The PCR had 60 Vbeta and 13 Jbeta primers. Here immunoSEQ multiplex PCR was the method, and the copy in TCRdb shows in-frame clones only, minus some. The table shows about 200,000 clones, with around 82% occurring only once. These data originate in a study of cytomegalovirus exposure and HLA in healthy donors. Broader study findings: The authors reported that TCR beta sequences could predict HLA-A and HLA-B alleles. These predictions were accurate for most subjects in the first cohort. Some V segments could not be told apart, so they were left out, TRBV6-2 and TRBV6-3 among them. The classifier reportedly diagnosed cytomegalovirus status with high sensitivity and specificity. Later analysis identified a missense DCLRE1C variant that was linked to TCR beta V- and J-gene trimming.

Sequencing was carried out using PBMCs. V and J are TRBV28 and TRBJ2-2; D gene unclear. The clonotype was recovered from a woman in her thirties in good health and CMV-seronegative. DNA of the CDR3: TGTGCCAGCAGTCCTAGTCATGCGAACACCGGGGAGCTGTTTTTT. Encoded protein: CASSPSHANTGELFF.